These 21 T cell receptor beta chains share one sample of origin, sequenced in a study of Ad26.COV2.S vaccination and SARS-CoV-2 variants. The method was immunoSEQ multiplex PCR; TCRdb's version includes in-frame clones alone and lacks a portion of them. The profile covers 350,000 to 450,000 clones, with about 90% appearing a single time and roughly 1.7% taken by the ten largest. The treatment denotes: approximately 18 received Ad26.COV2.S at low or high dose, single or two shots; roughly 5 received placebo; per-sample allocation not given. The investigators took samples on day 63 after the first vaccine or placebo injection. The source material was peripheral blood, sampled in a trial of Ad26.COV2.S vaccine versus placebo. The receptors were sampled from a person between 18 and 60 years old who received the Ad26.COV2.S COVID-19 vaccine or a placebo.

The rearrangement uses TRBV3-1 (or the pseudogene TRBV3-2) and TRBJ2-7; no firm D call. V dropped 0 bases and J dropped 0 bases, with 12 bases sitting between them. The length of the CDR3 is 16 residues. Per the germline V gene, CDR1 is LGHDT and CDR2 is YNNKEL (reference sequence). CDR3 sequence (DNA): TGTGCCAGCAGCCAAGAATGGCAGTATAGCTCCTACGAGCAGTACTTC. Translation gives CASSQEWQYSSYEQYF.

In this sample, this clone turned up once. The chain is built from TRBV3-1 (or the pseudogene TRBV3-2) and TRBJ2-5, with 7 bases lining up with TRBD2. The CDR3 is 19 amino acids. Trimming at V came to 4 bases and at J to 0 bases, leaving 17 bases not matched to a gene. Germline-derived CDR1 and CDR2 are LGHDT and YNNKEL (reference sequence). The CDR3, as DNA: TGTGCCAGCAGCCCCGGGCGGGTTAGCGGGTGGGCGTACCAAGAGACCCAGTACTTC. It encodes CASSPGRVSGWAYQETQYF.

J is TRBJ2-7 and V is TRBV5-1; maybe TRBD1 (6 bases). Between the trimmed V and J ends, which lost 4 bases and 0 bases, there was a span of 17 bases. The CDR3 contains 16 residues. The germline V gene has CDR1 SGHRS and CDR2 YFSETQ. The CDR3 coding sequence is TGCGCCAGCAGCCCCAAGGACAGTAAAAGCTCCTACGAGCAGTACTTC. This translates into CASSPKDSKSSYEQYF. The whole variable domain, remainder taken from reference TRBV5-1 and TRBJ2-7, is KAGVTQTPRYLIKTRGQQVTLSCSPISGHRSVSWYQQTPGQGLQFLFEYFSETQRNKGNFPGRFSGRQFSNSRSEMNVSTLELGDSALYLCASSPKDSKSSYEQYFGPGTRLTVT.

The J gene is TRBJ1-1, the V gene TRBV5-8, with TRBD1 matching over 8 bases. The V and J ends lost 6 bases and 1 base, in that order; junction bases with no gene match: 8. Germline CDR1 and CDR2: SGHTS and YDEGEE. This CDR3 is built from 15 residues. CDR3 in DNA: TGTGCCAGCAACCGTGGGACAGGAACGAACACTGAAGCTTTCTTT. Translation gives CASNRGTGTNTEAFF.

V gene TRBV9 combines with J gene TRBJ2-5, with D perhaps assigned TRBD1 or TRBD2 (6 bases each). CDR1 SGDLS and CDR2 YYNGEE come from the germline V gene. V lost 3 bases, J lost 6 bases, and 15 bases lay in between. This CDR3 comprises 14 residues. The CDR3 loop is CASSELGGGKTQYF. Written as DNA, the CDR3 is TGTGCCAGCAGCGAGTTAGGGGGAGGAAAGACCCAGTACTTC. The full variable domain, its missing parts supplied by reference TRBV9 and TRBJ2-5, is DSGVTQTPKHLITATGQRVTLRCSPRSGDLSVYWYQQSLDQGLQFLIQYYNGEERAKGNILERFSAQQFPDLHSELNLSSLELGDSALYFCASSELGGGKTQYFGPGTRLLVL.

This clone was seen a single time. The rearrangement uses TRBV12-3 or TRBV12-4 and TRBJ2-7; D perhaps matches TRBD1 (6 bases). Between the trimmed V and J ends, which lost 6 bases and 0 bases, there was a span of 9 bases. The CDR3 contains 13 residues. CDR3 in amino acids: CASRTTGSYEQYF. In DNA form, the CDR3 reads TGTGCCAGCAGAACGACAGGCTCCTACGAGCAGTACTTC.

This clone showed up just once. The V and J genes are TRBV2 and TRBJ2-3; no clear D. Trimming removed 6 bases at V and 5 bases at J, with 6 bases between. This CDR3 spans 11 amino acids. Germline CDR1 and CDR2: SNHLY and FYNNEI. DNA of the CDR3: TGTGCCAGCAGGGGAATAGATACGCAGTATTTT. Amino acid sequence: CASRGIDTQYF.

This chain links TRBV18 with TRBJ2-7; D is unresolved. The CDR3 loop spans 14 amino acids. V dropped 4 bases and J dropped 0 bases, with 10 bases sitting between them. Germline V lookup: CDR1 KGHSH, CDR2 LQKENI. The CDR3 sequence is CASSREQSSYEQYF. The CDR3 DNA sequence: TGTGCCAGCTCACGTGAGCAGAGCTCCTACGAGCAGTACTTC.

J is TRBJ2-1 and V is TRBV3-1 (or the pseudogene TRBV3-2), with D unclear. The germline V gene encodes CDR1 LGHDT and CDR2 YNNKEL (reference sequence). The CDR3 is 16 amino acids. V was pared by 1 base and J by 0 bases, with 10 bases between. CDR3 in amino acids: CASSQVVPGSYNEQFF. The CDR3 nucleotides read TGTGCCAGCAGCCAAGTCGTACCAGGCTCCTACAATGAGCAGTTCTTC.

The chain links TRBV28 to TRBJ1-2, with a possible D match to TRBD1 (6 bases). The germline V and J ends were trimmed by 4 bases and 4 bases, with 13 bases remaining between them. The CDR3 is 14 amino acids. Germline lookup yields CDR1 MDHEN and CDR2 SYDVKM. The CDR3 sequence is CASSSADRGYGYTF. In DNA, the CDR3 is TGTGCCAGCAGTTCGGCGGACAGAGGCTATGGCTACACCTTC.

The J gene is TRBJ1-6, the V gene TRBV2; the D gene is possibly TRBD1 (6 bases). V dropped 2 bases and J dropped 1 base, with 18 bases sitting between them. This CDR3 has 19 residues. Looked up from germline, CDR1 is SNHLY and CDR2 is FYNNEI. The CDR3 region has the DNA TGTGCCAGCAGTGAAAGGAGGGGGGTAGAGTTTTCCTATAATTCACCCCTCCACTTT. This encodes CASSERRGVEFSYNSPLHF.

The chain recombines TRBV5-6 with TRBJ1-6; 10 bases map to TRBD1. V lost 4 bases to trimming and J lost 6 bases; unmatched junction nucleotides: 10. This CDR3 contains 17 residues. Germline V gene sequence: CDR1 SGHDT, CDR2 YYEEEE. The CDR3 DNA follows: TGTGCCAGCAGCCCTGACAGGGGGCAATCGACTAATTCACCCCTCCACTTT. The encoded protein is CASSPDRGQSTNSPLHF.

This chain links TRBV19 with TRBJ1-2, with no clear D. Trimming removed 3 bases from V and 7 bases from J, with 12 bases in between. The CDR3 extends over 13 amino acids. Germline CDR1 reads LNHDA; CDR2 reads SQIVND (reference sequence). The CDR3 sequence is CASSMQGDGGYTF. CDR3 DNA sequence: TGTGCCAGTAGTATGCAAGGAGATGGTGGCTACACCTTC.

This chain uses TRBV4-3 with TRBJ1-4, with TRBD1 identical over 8 bases. The germline gives CDR1 LGHNA, CDR2 YSLEER. V shed 3 bases and J 8 bases; nucleotides not matched to a gene: 5. The CDR3 is made up of 14 amino acids. The CDR3 protein is CASSHGDRPEKLFF. In DNA, the CDR3 is TGCGCCAGCAGCCACGGGGACAGGCCCGAAAAACTGTTTTTT.

The CDR3 here is CASSPQTGLNTEAFF. The CDR3 DNA is TGTGCCAGCTCACCCCAGACAGGGCTGAACACTGAAGCTTTCTTT. The chain joins TRBV18 to TRBJ1-1; 7 bases are a match to TRBD1. Germline loops: CDR1 KGHSH, CDR2 LQKENI. V shed 3 bases, J shed 0 bases, and the junction held 4 bases outside the gene matches. The CDR3 is 15 amino acids.

This clone was recorded once. The V call is TRBV11-2, the J call TRBJ2-1; 9 nucleotides line up with TRBD2. The junction had 8 bases not matched to a gene; V was cut back by 5 bases and J by 3 bases. Germline V lookup: CDR1 SGHAT, CDR2 FQNNGV. This CDR3 spans 16 amino acids. CDR3 DNA sequence: TGTGCCAGCAGCCCCAGGCGGGGGGGCCTCTACAATGAGCAGTTCTTC. Translated, it gives CASSPRRGGLYNEQFF.

V and J are TRBV4-3 and TRBJ2-1, with D possibly TRBD1 on 5 matching bases. Trimming took 4 bases from V and 6 from J, leaving 16 bases between them. CDR1 LGHNA and CDR2 YSLEER come from the germline V gene. This CDR3 region has 15 residues. The CDR3, as DNA: TGCGCCAGCAGCCTCGACCCCAGGGTTGGCAATGAGCAGTTCTTC. This sequence encodes CASSLDPRVGNEQFF.

The J gene is TRBJ2-3, the V gene TRBV12-3 or TRBV12-4; 8 nucleotides line up with TRBD1. V lost 6 bases to trimming and J lost 1 base; unmatched junction nucleotides: 0. The CDR3 spans 13 residues. The CDR3 DNA sequence: TGTGCCAGCAGGGGACAGGGCACAGATACGCAGTATTTT. Translation: CASRGQGTDTQYF.

The genes are TRBV19 and TRBJ2-3; 8 bases are shared with TRBD2. The CDR3 sequence is 15 residues long. V lost 5 bases and J lost 1; bases outside the gene matches: 5. CDR1 and CDR2 from the germline V gene are LNHDA and SQIVND (reference sequence). The CDR3 is CASSVSGGGTDTQYF. The CDR3 DNA sequence: TGTGCCAGTAGTGTGAGCGGGGGTGGCACAGATACGCAGTATTTT.

The chain links TRBV14 to TRBJ1-6; D gene ambiguous. CDR3 size: 12 residues. In germline, CDR1 is SGHDN, CDR2 FVKESK. V was cut by 4 bases and J by 10 bases, with 8 bases left in between. CDR3 nucleotide sequence: TGTGCCAGCAGCCGAGGGAGGTCACCCCTCCACTTT. Translation gives CASSRGRSPLHF.

This clone has only one observation. The V call is TRBV9, the J call TRBJ2-1; 12 nucleotides agree with TRBD2. This CDR3 has 16 amino acids. The germline CDR1 and CDR2 sequences are SGDLS and YYNGEE. J lost 5 bases, V lost 4 bases, and 7 bases had no gene match. CDR3 amino acids: CASSTRTSGANNEQFF. The CDR3 DNA is TGTGCCAGCAGCACCCGGACTAGCGGGGCAAACAATGAGCAGTTCTTC.